A single sample is the source of the 19 T cell receptor beta chains below, sequenced in a study of cytomegalovirus exposure and HLA in healthy donors. The method was immunoSEQ multiplex PCR; TCRdb's version includes in-frame clones alone and lacks a portion of them. The sample has about 110,000 clones, around 95% seen once. What was sequenced was PBMCs. The receptors were gathered from a woman under 30 in good health and CMV-seronegative.

This chain uses TRBV9 with TRBJ1-6; possibly TRBD1 for D (6 bases). Germline CDR1 and CDR2: SGDLS and YYNGEE. With 4 bases removed from V and 6 bases from J, the gap between germline ends came to 23 bases. This CDR3 has 18 residues. The CDR3 nucleotides read TGTGCCAGCAGCCTTAGGACAGAGACTGCTGAGATTAATTCACCCCTCCACTTT. Encoded protein: CASSLRTETAEINSPLHF.

This clone was counted once. This chain joins TRBV12-1 and TRBJ2-5; the table's D gene call, TRBD1, was not cross checked with the DNA. TRBV12-1 is classified as a pseudogene. This CDR3 region has 17 residues. This CDR3 reads CASNIPLRTGTQETQYF. CDR3 nucleotides: TGTGCCAGCAACATACCGCTCCGGACAGGGACTCAAGAGACCCAGTACTTC.

The chain combines TRBV4-3 with TRBJ1-2; D is possibly TRBD1 (5 bases). The CDR3 contains 14 residues. The V end lost 0 bases, the J end lost 5 bases, and 10 bases lay between the germline ends. The germline CDR1 and CDR2 sequences are LGHNA and YSLEER. CDR3 nucleotide sequence: TGCGCCAGCAGCCAAGAATGGGGACTTTATGGCTACACCTTC. This sequence encodes CASSQEWGLYGYTF.

V is TRBV6-5 and J is TRBJ1-2; 10 bases match TRBD1. The CDR3 sequence is 14 residues long. The V gene's germline CDR1 is MNHEY and CDR2 SVGAGI. The V and J ends lost 5 bases and 4 bases, in that order; junction bases with no gene match: 4. The CDR3 nucleotides are TGTGCCAGCAGTAGACAGGGGGCGGGCTATGGCTACACCTTC. This encodes CASSRQGAGYGYTF.

This chain connects TRBV2 to TRBJ2-3, with TRBD2 matching over 10 bases. The CDR3 runs to 15 residues. V lost 6 bases, J lost 4 bases, and 7 bases stayed unmatched. The germline V gene has CDR1 SNHLY and CDR2 FYNNEI. CDR3: CASSKAGGPADTQYF. CDR3 sequence (DNA): TGTGCCAGCAGCAAAGCGGGGGGGCCGGCAGATACGCAGTATTTT.

V and J are TRBV14 and TRBJ1-5; 7 bases fit TRBD1. Losses at the gene ends were 1 base for V and 0 bases for J; bases not matched to a gene: 9. The CDR3 has 18 residues. Per germline, CDR1 SGHDN and CDR2 FVKESK. The CDR3 reads CASSQVGRGAYSNQPQHF. The CDR3 DNA is TGTGCCAGCAGCCAAGTCGGCAGGGGGGCCTATAGCAATCAGCCCCAGCATTTT.

The J gene is TRBJ1-4, the V gene TRBV4-3; the match to TRBD1 covers 11 bases. The germline V gene has CDR1 LGHNA and CDR2 YSLEER. The CDR3 has 18 residues. Losses at the gene ends were 4 bases for V and 2 bases for J; bases not matched to a gene: 9. CDR3 region: CASSPGQGVARTNEKLFF. The CDR3 DNA reads as TGCGCCAGCAGCCCGGGACAGGGGGTGGCTCGGACTAATGAAAAACTGTTTTTT.

The V and J genes are TRBV28 and TRBJ1-2; D uncertain. CDR3 size: 12 residues. Trimming took 3 bases from V and 5 from J, leaving 7 bases between them. CDR1 and CDR2 (germline): MDHEN, SYDVKM. CDR3 residues: CASSLSLYGYTF. The CDR3 region has the DNA TGTGCCAGCAGTTTGTCCCTTTATGGCTACACCTTC.

The rearrangement joins TRBV5-6 to TRBJ2-6, with 11 positions matching TRBD1. J lost 4 bases, V lost 4 bases, and 10 bases had no gene match. CDR1 and CDR2 (germline): SGHDT, YYEEEE. This CDR3 is 18 amino acids long. The CDR3 region has the DNA TGTGCCAGCAGCCCGGATGGACAGGGGGCGCGAGGGGCCAACGTCCTGACTTTC. This translates into CASSPDGQGARGANVLTF.

The chain joins TRBV28 to TRBJ1-2; D possibly corresponds to TRBD1 (6 bases). CDR3 size: 14 residues. Deletions cut 3 bases from V and 5 bases from J, with 13 bases between. CDR1 and CDR2 (germline): MDHEN, SYDVKM. As DNA, the CDR3 is TGTGCCAGCAGTTTGGGGGGGGCACGGTATGGCTACACCTTC. As protein: CASSLGGARYGYTF.

This chain joins TRBV13 and TRBJ2-3; no reliable D call. This CDR3 is 17 amino acids long. V shed 7 bases and J shed 0 bases, with 20 bases lying between them. Germline V gene sequence: CDR1 PRHDT, CDR2 FYEKMQ (reference sequence). CDR3 nucleotide sequence: TGTGCCAGCAAATACGCTGAGACAAAAAGAAGCACAGATACGCAGTATTTT. This gives the protein CASKYAETKRSTDTQYF.

This clone appeared many times. Here the CDR3 reads CASSPTGDLRNSPLHF. CDR3 coding DNA: TGTGCCAGCAGCCCGACAGGGGATCTTAGGAATTCACCCCTCCACTTT. The genes are TRBV7-9 and TRBJ1-6; TRBD1 matches 8 bases. Per germline, CDR1 SEHNR and CDR2 FQNEAQ (reference sequence). This CDR3 comprises 16 residues. Trimming removed 5 bases from V and 7 bases from J; junction bases left unmatched: 10.

The chain links TRBV19 to TRBJ2-2; 7 bases fit TRBD1. J lost 3 bases, V lost 3 bases, and 4 bases had no gene match. From germline, CDR1 is LNHDA and CDR2 SQIVND (reference sequence). The CDR3 runs to 15 residues. The CDR3 region is CASSIQGVYTGELFF. In DNA, the CDR3 is TGTGCCAGTAGTATTCAGGGGGTATACACCGGGGAGCTGTTTTTT.

The V call is TRBV5-8, the J call TRBJ2-7, with TRBD2 as a possible D gene (5 bases). The V gene's germline CDR1 is SGHTS and CDR2 YDEGEE. This CDR3 is built from 13 residues. V was pared by 5 bases and J by 4 bases, with 13 bases between. In DNA, the CDR3 is TGTGCCAGCAGTCCACCGCGGGTGTACGAGCAGTACTTC. This codes for CASSPPRVYEQYF.

The V call is TRBV6-5, the J call TRBJ2-5, with a possible D match to TRBD1 (6 bases). Trimming took off 5 bases at V and 5 bases at J, with 18 bases between the two ends. Germline V gives CDR1 MNHEY, CDR2 SVGAGI. The CDR3 runs to 15 residues. The CDR3 reads CASSPRGVGEETQYF. In DNA, the CDR3 is TGTGCCAGCAGTCCCAGGGGCGTGGGGGAGGAGACCCAGTACTTC.

The V gene is TRBV5-8, the J gene TRBJ1-1, with D possibly being TRBD1 (5 bases). Between the trimmed V and J ends, which lost 2 bases and 0 bases, there was a span of 11 bases. Germline loops: CDR1 SGHTS, CDR2 YDEGEE. This CDR3 has 15 residues. The CDR3 DNA reads TGTGCCAGCAGCTTACAGGCGACAATGAACACTGAAGCTTTCTTT. Translated, it gives CASSLQATMNTEAFF. The whole variable domain, filled in from reference TRBV5-8 and TRBJ1-1, reads EAGVTQSPTHLIKTRGQQATLRCSPISGHTSVYWYQQALGLGLQFLLWYDEGEERNRGNFPPRFSGRQFPNYSSELNVNALELEDSALYLCASSLQATMNTEAFFGQGTRLTVV.

The rearrangement uses TRBV27 and TRBJ1-4; D gene unclear. The CDR3 contains 15 residues. Germline V gives CDR1 MNHEY, CDR2 SMNVEV (reference sequence). Deletions cut 4 bases from V and 2 bases from J, with 11 bases between. CDR3 sequence: CASSSTGLTNEKLFF. Written as DNA, the CDR3 is TGTGCCAGCAGTTCCACGGGTCTCACTAATGAAAAACTGTTTTTT.

This chain connects TRBV19 to TRBJ1-5; a possible D gene is TRBD1 (5 bases). This CDR3 contains 17 residues. V was shortened by 3 bases and J by 0 bases, with 15 bases between the two germline ends. Per the germline V gene, CDR1 is LNHDA and CDR2 is SQIVND (reference sequence). The CDR3 spells CASSIPVRGYSNQPQHF. CDR3 nucleotides: TGTGCCAGTAGTATCCCTGTGCGGGGGTATAGCAATCAGCCCCAGCATTTT.

V is TRBV2 and J is TRBJ2-1; 7 bases are shared with TRBD2. V trimming: 2 bases; J trimming: 8 bases; junction bases outside the gene matches: 6. The CDR3 is 14 amino acids. The germline CDR1 and CDR2 sequences are SNHLY and FYNNEI. CDR3 protein: CASSEWAGVDEQFF. In DNA form, the CDR3 reads TGTGCCAGCAGTGAATGGGCGGGGGTGGATGAGCAGTTCTTC.